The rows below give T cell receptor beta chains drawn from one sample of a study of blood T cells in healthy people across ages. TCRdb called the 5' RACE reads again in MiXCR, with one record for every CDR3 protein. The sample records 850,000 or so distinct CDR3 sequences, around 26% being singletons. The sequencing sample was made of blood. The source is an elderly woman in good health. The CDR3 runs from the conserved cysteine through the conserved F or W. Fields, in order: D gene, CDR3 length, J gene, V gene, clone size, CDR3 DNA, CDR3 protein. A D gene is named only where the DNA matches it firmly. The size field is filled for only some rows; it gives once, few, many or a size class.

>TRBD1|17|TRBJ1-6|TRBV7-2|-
TGTGCCAGCAGCCCAGGTGGGGGACAGGGGGCGAGTTCACCCCTCCACTTT
CASSPGGGQGASSPLHF
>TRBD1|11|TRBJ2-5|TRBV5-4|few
TGTGCGACAGGGCCTAAAGAGACCCAGTACTTC
CATGPKETQYF
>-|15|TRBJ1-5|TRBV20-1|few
TGCAGTGCCAAAAGGGAATGGGATAGCAATCAGCCCCAGCATTTT
CSAKREWDSNQPQHF
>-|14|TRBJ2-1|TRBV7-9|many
TGTGCCAGCAGCTTAGCGTTGGGAAGGAGTGAGCAGTTCTTC
CASSLALGRSEQFF
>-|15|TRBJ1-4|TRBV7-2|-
TGTGCCAGCAGCTTAGCGAACAGCCGTAATGAAAAACTGTTTTTT
CASSLANSRNEKLFF
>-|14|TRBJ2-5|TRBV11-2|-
TGTGCCAGCAGCTTAGAGTCCCTGCAAGAGACCCAGTACTTC
CASSLESLQETQYF
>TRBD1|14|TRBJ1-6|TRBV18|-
TGTGCCAGCTCACCGGACAGGGTGAGATCACCCCTCCACTTT
CASSPDRVRSPLHF
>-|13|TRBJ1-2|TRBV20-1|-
TGCAGTGCTAGTGCAGGGCCGGGGGGTGGCTACACCTTC
CSASAGPGGGYTF
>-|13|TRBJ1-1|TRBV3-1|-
TGTGCCAGCAGCCAAGTTAAGGGAGGGCCGGCTTTCTTT
CASSQVKGGPAFF
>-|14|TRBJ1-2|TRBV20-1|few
TGCAGTGCTAGAGATGTCCGGGACGACTATGGCTACACCTTC
CSARDVRDDYGYTF
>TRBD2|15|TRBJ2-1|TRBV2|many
TGTGCCAGCAGTGGCTTAGCGGGGGGTTGGAATGAGCAGTTCTTC
CASSGLAGGWNEQFF